This TCR beta chain was retrieved from a study of OX40 agonist ivuxolimab in advanced cancers. Study background: Those enrolled were 82.7% male, with a mean age of around 60 years and ages from roughly 20 to 90. Prior checkpoint blockade (anti-PD-1, anti-PD-L1 or anti-CTLA-4) was permitted; approximately 41% had it. Whole-study results and caveats: Clones of CD4+ and CD8+ blood T cells grew by week 6 at doses of 0.1 to 3.0 mg/kg. On average, CD8+ T cells showed a greater number of expanded clones than CD4+.

In this sample, this clone turned up a few times. Its antigen is unidentified. Sequencing used immunoSEQ multiplex PCR; TCRdb keeps in-frame clones, though not all of them. The sample gives approximately 51,000 clones, approximately 80% of which show up once; roughly 2% is in the top ten. This CDR3 spans 14 amino acids. Trimming removed 1 base at V and 2 bases at J, with 8 bases between. CDR1 is MNHEY and CDR2 is SVGAGI in the germline V gene. The sequencing used CD4+ or CD8+ T cells sorted from blood, collected in a trial of the OX40 agonist ivuxolimab. The chain employs TRBV6-5 and TRBJ2-5; D is ambiguous. The receptor comes from an adult with an advanced solid tumor such as melanoma, head and neck, liver or kidney cancer. The chain's CDR3 is CASSYYRLQETQYF. The CDR3 coding sequence is TGTGCCAGCAGTTACTACAGACTTCAAGAGACCCAGTACTTC.